These 14 T cell receptor beta chains were sequenced from one sample in a study of blood T cells in healthy people across ages. A sample-barcoded 5' primer and a J-beta primer mix were used in a second PCR of roughly 6 to 11 cycles. TCRdb recomputed calls from the 5' RACE reads with MiXCR, one row per CDR3 protein. The table shows 540,000 or so distinct CDR3 sequences, with roughly 43% occurring only once. The sequencing sample was made of blood. These receptors came from a man older than 75 in good health.

The chain joins TRBV28 to TRBJ2-7; 7 bases align to TRBD1. This CDR3 spans 13 amino acids. Germline CDR1 is MDHEN and CDR2 is SYDVKM. CDR3 region: CVIRDSKTYEQYF. The CDR3 DNA reads as TGTGTAATCCGGGACAGTAAAACCTACGAGCAGTACTTC. Full variable domain (rest looked up from reference TRBV28 and TRBJ2-7): DVKVTQSSRYLVKRTGEKVFLECVQDMDHENMFWYRQDPGLGLRLIYFSYDVKMKEKGDIPEGYSVSREKKERFSLILESASTNQTSMYLCVIRDSKTYEQYFGPGTRLTVT.

V usage is TRBV5-1 and J usage is TRBJ1-5; D is unresolved. The CDR3 runs to 13 residues. V was trimmed by 4 bases and J by 5 bases, leaving 10 bases between them. Germline-derived CDR1 and CDR2 are SGHRS and YFSETQ. The CDR3 coding sequence is TGCGCCAGCAGCCCAATGGCCGATCAGCCCCAGCATTTT. Protein product: CASSPMADQPQHF.

This chain connects TRBV7-2 to TRBJ1-5; no firm D call. In germline, CDR1 is SGHTA, CDR2 FQGNSA. The CDR3 covers 13 residues. Trimming removed 5 bases at V and 7 bases at J, with 12 bases between. Here the CDR3 DNA reads TGTGCCAGCAGCCCCCGCGACGGGCAGCCCCAGCATTTT. Amino acids: CASSPRDGQPQHF.

This chain joins TRBV5-1 and TRBJ2-3, with TRBD2 matching over 13 bases. Losses at the gene ends were 3 bases for V and 4 bases for J; bases not matched to a gene: 8. Germline V gene data show CDR1 as SGHRS and CDR2 as YFSETQ. The CDR3 spans 17 residues. The CDR3 reads CASSSRLAGGGADTQYF. Here the CDR3 DNA reads TGCGCCAGCAGCTCCCGACTAGCGGGAGGAGGGGCAGATACGCAGTATTTT.

The genes are TRBV9 and TRBJ2-4; 13 bases agree with TRBD2. The DNA end is a closer match to TRBJ2-7, so the J assignment may be wrong. Germline assignment: CDR1 SGDLS and CDR2 YYNGEE. This CDR3 is 16 amino acids long. DNA of the CDR3: TGTGCCAGCAGCGTAGGACTAGCGGGGGGTAGATACGAGCAGTACTTC. Protein sequence: CASSVGLAGGRYEQYF.

As regards this clonotype: The junction departs from germline at one end; a sequencing error may be responsible. The chain couples TRBV7-7 to TRBJ2-5; possibly TRBD2 for D (5 bases). The CDR3 covers 15 residues. Per germline, CDR1 SSHAT and CDR2 FNYEAQ (reference sequence). CDR3 sequence (DNA): TGTGCTAGCAGTTCAGGATACTCCGGGGTCGAGACCCAGTACTTC. Translation: CASSSGYSGVETQYF.

V is TRBV10-3 and J is TRBJ2-4; the D gene could be TRBD1 or TRBD2 (5 bases each). Germline lookup yields CDR1 ENHRY and CDR2 SYGVKD. The CDR3 consists of 16 residues. V was pared by 3 bases and J by 0 bases, with 12 bases between. The CDR3 here is CAISETGTLAKNIQYF. CDR3 coding DNA: TGTGCCATCAGTGAAACCGGGACCCTAGCCAAAAACATTCAGTACTTC.

Remarks on this clonotype: Possible read error: a much larger clone is one base away. The chain recombines TRBV6-6 with TRBJ1-5; 7 bases match TRBD1. CDR3 length: 17 residues. Germline V gene lookup returns CDR1 MNHNY and CDR2 SVGAGI (reference sequence). Unmatched junction bases numbered 9, after V lost 2 bases and J lost 2 bases. The chain's CDR3 is CASSYGTVGLGNQPQHF. Here the CDR3 DNA reads TGTGCCAGCAGTTACGGGACAGTGGGCCTTGGCAATCAGCCCCAGCATTTT.

The chain employs TRBV14 and TRBJ2-3, with D maybe TRBD2 (7 bases). Germline CDR1 SGHDN, CDR2 FVKESK. The CDR3 totals 16 residues. The ends were cut back, 4 bases at V and 5 bases at J, with 19 bases in the middle. In DNA, the CDR3 is TGTGCCAGCAGCCCCTTAATTGGGGGGGCCCTAGATACGCAGTATTTT. Encoded protein: CASSPLIGGALDTQYF.

The chain uses TRBV2 and TRBJ2-5, with 7 bases fitting TRBD2. The CDR3 extends over 13 amino acids. From germline, CDR1 is SNHLY and CDR2 FYNNEI. Trimming at V came to 8 bases and at J to 6 bases, leaving 9 bases not matched to a gene. The CDR3 is CASGLELLQTQYF. The CDR3 DNA reads as TGTGCCAGCGGACTAGAGCTGCTGCAGACCCAGTACTTC.

The V gene is TRBV29-1, the J gene TRBJ2-7; TRBD2 is a possible D gene (6 bases). CDR1 and CDR2 (germline): SQVTM, ANQGSEA. This CDR3 comprises 13 residues. Trimming removed 7 bases from V and 3 bases from J, with 16 bases in between. CDR3 DNA sequence: TGCAGCGCCTCGTTTAGCGGAAACTACGAGCAGTACTTC. As protein: CSASFSGNYEQYF.

This rearrangement joins TRBV7-2 to TRBJ2-1; D is perhaps TRBD2 (7 bases). The J call is in doubt because the DNA end fits TRBJ2-7 better. Germline V gene lookup returns CDR1 SGHTA and CDR2 FQGNSA. The CDR3 runs to 16 residues. CDR3 bases: TGTGCCAGCAGCATCGTAGGGGGGGGATCCTACAATGAGCAGTACTTC. As protein: CASSIVGGGSYNEQYF.

The chain combines TRBV4-3 with TRBJ1-6; possibly TRBD1 for D (6 bases). The CDR3 loop spans 13 amino acids. CDR1 is LGHNA, CDR2 YSLEER, per germline. V shed 4 bases and J shed 8 bases, with 9 bases lying between them. This chain's CDR3 is CASSRNRDSPLHF. CDR3 DNA sequence: TGCGCCAGCAGCCGAAACAGGGATTCACCCCTCCACTTT.

V is TRBV11-2 and J is TRBJ2-7; D possibly corresponds to TRBD2 (5 bases). Trimming left V 1 base short and J 4 bases short, with 32 bases between. The length of the CDR3 is 21 residues. From germline, CDR1 is SGHAT and CDR2 FQNNGV. The CDR3 DNA is TGTGCCAGCAGCTTAGTCGTCGGCCTTTCACCCGTCACCCGAGGAGGTTACGAGCAGTACTTC. Amino acids: CASSLVVGLSPVTRGGYEQYF.